The clone carrying this T cell receptor beta chain was detected a few times. Its antigen is as yet unknown. This specimen belongs to a study of regulatory T cells in long-lasting Graves disease. Study overall: Graves' patients with a new diagnosis had received antithyroid drugs under 3 months. Study-wide findings and caveats: The TCR repertoire of persistent Graves' patients was less diverse than that of newly diagnosed ones.

With iRepertoire HTBI primers and Arm-PCR of CDR3 regions, TCR beta libraries were built. A single record per CDR3 protein comes from TCRdb applying MiXCR to the multiplex PCR reads. The data show approximately 400,000 distinct CDR3 sequences, 12% seen once. CDR1 is MNHEY, CDR2 SVGEGT, per germline. The CDR3 is made up of 11 amino acids. Trimming removed 5 bases at V and 13 bases at J, with 12 bases between. The sample's time point: newly diagnosed GD, antithyroid drugs for less than 3 months. Following extraction of RNA from PBMCs, that RNA was used to make the TCR library. The same data also contributed to another study, on T cells in Graves' hyperthyroidism and ophthalmopathy. From that second work: Patients with ophthalmopathy were separated from those with stable hyperthyroidism by a 13 V-J model. Median prediction lead before ophthalmopathy onset was 6 to 8 months with the model.

V and J are TRBV6-2 or TRBV6-3 and TRBJ1-5; D may be TRBD1 (5 bases). Sequenced here: peripheral blood mononuclear cells (PBMCs), sampled at new diagnosis, from a patient treated with antithyroid drugs. The TCR comes from a young woman with Graves disease. The CDR3 DNA reads TGTGCCAGCAGTACTGTGGGGGAACAGCATTTT. Residues: CASSTVGEQHF.